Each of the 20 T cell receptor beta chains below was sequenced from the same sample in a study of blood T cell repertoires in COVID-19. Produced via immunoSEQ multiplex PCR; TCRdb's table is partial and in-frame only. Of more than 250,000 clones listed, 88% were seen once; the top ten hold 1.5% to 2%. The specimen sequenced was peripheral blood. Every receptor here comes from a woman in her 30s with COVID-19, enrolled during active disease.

CDR3 nucleotides: TGTGCCAGCAGCTCGGCTAGCGGGGGGGCCTGGCGAGAGACCCAGTACTTC. It yields the protein CASSSASGGAWRETQYF. The gene calls are TRBV11-2 and TRBJ2-5; 12 bases match TRBD2. The CDR3 has 17 amino acids. Germline trimming cut 4 bases from V and 4 bases from J; bases unmatched to any gene: 10. Germline V gives CDR1 SGHAT, CDR2 FQNNGV.

CDR3 sequence (DNA): TGTGCCAGCAGTCTACAGGGGGATGGCTACACCTTC. Its translation: CASSLQGDGYTF. The gene calls are TRBV6-6 and TRBJ1-2, with 8 bases aligning to TRBD1. The ends lost 5 bases at V and 6 bases at J; junction bases unmatched: 2. This CDR3 is 12 amino acids long. Germline assignment: CDR1 MNHNY and CDR2 SVGAGI (reference sequence).

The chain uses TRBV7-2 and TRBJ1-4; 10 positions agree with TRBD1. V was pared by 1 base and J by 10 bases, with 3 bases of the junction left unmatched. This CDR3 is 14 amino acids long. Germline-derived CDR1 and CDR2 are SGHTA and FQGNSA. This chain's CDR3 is CASSLDGTGVKLFF. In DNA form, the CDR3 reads TGTGCCAGCAGCTTAGACGGGACAGGGGTAAAACTGTTTTTT.

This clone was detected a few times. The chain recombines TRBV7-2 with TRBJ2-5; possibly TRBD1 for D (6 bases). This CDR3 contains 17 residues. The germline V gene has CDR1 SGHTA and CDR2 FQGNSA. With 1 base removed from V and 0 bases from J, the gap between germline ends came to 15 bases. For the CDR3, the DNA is TGTGCCAGCAGCTTAGACCCTAGGACAGATTACCAAGAGACCCAGTACTTC. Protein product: CASSLDPRTDYQETQYF.

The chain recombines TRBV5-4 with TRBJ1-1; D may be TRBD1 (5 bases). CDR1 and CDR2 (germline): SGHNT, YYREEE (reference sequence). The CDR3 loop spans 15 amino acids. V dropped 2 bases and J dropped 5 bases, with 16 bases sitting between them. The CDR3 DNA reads TGTGCCAGCAGCTTCTTTCTTCAGGGAGGGACTGAAGCTTTCTTT. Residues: CASSFFLQGGTEAFF. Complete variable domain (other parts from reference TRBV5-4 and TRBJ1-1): ETGVTQSPTHLIKTRGQQVTLRCSSQSGHNTVSWYQQALGQGPQFIFQYYREEENGRGNFPPRFSGLQFPNYSSELNVNALELDDSALYLCASSFFLQGGTEAFFGQGTRLTVV.

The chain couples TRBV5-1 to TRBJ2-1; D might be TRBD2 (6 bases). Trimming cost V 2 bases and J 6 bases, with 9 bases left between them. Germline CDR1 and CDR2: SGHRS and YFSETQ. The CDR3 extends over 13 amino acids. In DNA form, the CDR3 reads TGCGCCAGCAGCTTCGGGGGAGCCAATGAGCAGTTCTTC. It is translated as CASSFGGANEQFF. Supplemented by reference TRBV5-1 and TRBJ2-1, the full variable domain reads KAGVTQTPRYLIKTRGQQVTLSCSPISGHRSVSWYQQTPGQGLQFLFEYFSETQRNKGNFPGRFSGRQFSNSRSEMNVSTLELGDSALYLCASSFGGANEQFFGPGTRLTVL.

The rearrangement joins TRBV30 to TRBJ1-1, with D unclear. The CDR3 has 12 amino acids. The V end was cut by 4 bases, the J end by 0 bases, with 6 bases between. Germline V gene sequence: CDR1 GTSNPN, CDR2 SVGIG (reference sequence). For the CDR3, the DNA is TGTGCCTGGAAACAGTTGAACACTGAAGCTTTCTTT. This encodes CAWKQLNTEAFF. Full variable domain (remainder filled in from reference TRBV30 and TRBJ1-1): SQTIHQWPATLVQPVGSPLSLECTVEGTSNPNLYWYRQAAGRGLQLLFYSVGIGQISSEVPQNLSASRPQDRQFILSSKKLLLSDSGFYLCAWKQLNTEAFFGQGTRLTVV.

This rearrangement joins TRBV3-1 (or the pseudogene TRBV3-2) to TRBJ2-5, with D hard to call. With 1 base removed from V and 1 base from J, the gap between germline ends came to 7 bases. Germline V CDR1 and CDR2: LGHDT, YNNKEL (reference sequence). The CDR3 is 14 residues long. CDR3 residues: CASSQGLLQETQYF. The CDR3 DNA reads TGTGCCAGCAGCCAAGGACTGCTCCAAGAGACCCAGTACTTC.

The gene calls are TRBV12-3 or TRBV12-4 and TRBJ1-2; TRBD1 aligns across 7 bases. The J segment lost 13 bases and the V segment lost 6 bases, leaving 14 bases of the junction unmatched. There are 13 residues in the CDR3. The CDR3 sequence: CASRTGTDYALTF. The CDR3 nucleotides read TGTGCCAGCAGAACCGGGACAGACTATGCTCTCACCTTC.

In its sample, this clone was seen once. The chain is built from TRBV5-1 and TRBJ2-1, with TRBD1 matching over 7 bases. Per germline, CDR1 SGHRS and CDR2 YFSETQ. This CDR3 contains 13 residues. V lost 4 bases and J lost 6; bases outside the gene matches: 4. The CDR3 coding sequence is TGCGCCAGCAGCAAGGGGACAGTCAATGAGCAGTTCTTC. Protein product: CASSKGTVNEQFF.

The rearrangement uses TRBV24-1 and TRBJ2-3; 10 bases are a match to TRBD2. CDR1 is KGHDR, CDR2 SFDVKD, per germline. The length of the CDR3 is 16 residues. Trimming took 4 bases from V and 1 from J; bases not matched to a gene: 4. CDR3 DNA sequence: TGTGCCACCAGTGACCCTGGGACTAGCGGCACAGATACGCAGTATTTT. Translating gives CATSDPGTSGTDTQYF.

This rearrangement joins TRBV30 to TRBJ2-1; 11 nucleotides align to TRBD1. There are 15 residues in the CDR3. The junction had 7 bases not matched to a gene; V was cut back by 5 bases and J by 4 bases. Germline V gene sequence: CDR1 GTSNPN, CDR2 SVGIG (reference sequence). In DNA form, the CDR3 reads TGTGCCTGGGAATCCGGACAGGGGGCATACAATGAGCAGTTCTTC. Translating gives CAWESGQGAYNEQFF.

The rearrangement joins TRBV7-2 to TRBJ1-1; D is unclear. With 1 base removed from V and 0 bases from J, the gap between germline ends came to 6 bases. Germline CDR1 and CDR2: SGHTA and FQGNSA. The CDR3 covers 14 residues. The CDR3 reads CASSLGALNTEAFF. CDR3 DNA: TGTGCCAGCAGCTTAGGAGCCCTGAACACTGAAGCTTTCTTT.

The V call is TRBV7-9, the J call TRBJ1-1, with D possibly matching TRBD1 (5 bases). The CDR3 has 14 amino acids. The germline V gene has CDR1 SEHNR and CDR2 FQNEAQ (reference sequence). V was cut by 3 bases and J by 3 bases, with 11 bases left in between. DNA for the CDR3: TGTGCCAGCAGCTTTTCAGGGTCGTACACTGAAGCTTTCTTT. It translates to CASSFSGSYTEAFF.

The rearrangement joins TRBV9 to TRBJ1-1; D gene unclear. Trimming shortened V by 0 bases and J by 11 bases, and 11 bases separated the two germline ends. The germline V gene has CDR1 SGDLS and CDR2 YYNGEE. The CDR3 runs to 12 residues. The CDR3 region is CASSVERLSAFF. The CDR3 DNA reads TGTGCCAGCAGCGTAGAGAGACTGTCGGCTTTCTTT.

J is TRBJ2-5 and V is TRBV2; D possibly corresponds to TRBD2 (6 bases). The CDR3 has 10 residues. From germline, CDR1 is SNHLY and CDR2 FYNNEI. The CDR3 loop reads CEGRGETQYF. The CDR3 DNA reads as TGTGAGGGCCGGGGGGAGACCCAGTACTTC.

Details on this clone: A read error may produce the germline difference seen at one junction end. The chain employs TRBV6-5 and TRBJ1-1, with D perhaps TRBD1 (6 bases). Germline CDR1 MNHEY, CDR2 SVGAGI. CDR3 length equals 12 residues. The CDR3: CASSYSRGGQVF. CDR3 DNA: TGTGCCAGCAGTTACTCGAGGGGGGGCCAGGTCTTT.

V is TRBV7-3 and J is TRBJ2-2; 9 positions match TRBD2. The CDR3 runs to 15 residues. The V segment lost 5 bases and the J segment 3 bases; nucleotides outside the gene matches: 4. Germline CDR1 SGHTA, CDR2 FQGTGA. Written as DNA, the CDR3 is TGTGCCAGCAGCCCGAGCGGGGGGTACACCGGGGAGCTGTTTTTT. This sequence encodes CASSPSGGYTGELFF.

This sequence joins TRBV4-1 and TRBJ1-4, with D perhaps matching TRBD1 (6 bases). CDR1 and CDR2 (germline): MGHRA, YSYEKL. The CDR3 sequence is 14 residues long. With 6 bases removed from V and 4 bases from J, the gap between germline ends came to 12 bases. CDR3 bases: TGCGCCAGCAGTCCGACAGGCTTTAATGAAAAACTGTTTTTT. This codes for CASSPTGFNEKLFF.

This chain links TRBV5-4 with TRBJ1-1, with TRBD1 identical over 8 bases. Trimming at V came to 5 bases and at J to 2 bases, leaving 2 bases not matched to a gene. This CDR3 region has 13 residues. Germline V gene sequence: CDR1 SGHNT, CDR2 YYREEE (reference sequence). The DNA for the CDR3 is TGTGCCAGCAGTGGACAGGGAAACACTGAAGCTTTCTTT. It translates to CASSGQGNTEAFF.